This T cell receptor beta chain was captured by sequencing in a study of shared clonotypes between healthy human individuals. Study-level information: Per donor, CD8 memory used one plate, CD8 naive used two, CD4 memory used three and CD4 naive used three.

Each cell subset's genomic DNA was divided evenly among several immunoSEQ plates. Assay used: immunoSEQ multiplex PCR; TCRdb lists only in-frame clones, some missing. The profile shows 170,000 or so clones, 65% to 70% of them singletons. This clone was recorded a few times. The V segment lost 4 bases and the J segment 3 bases; nucleotides outside the gene matches: 2. This CDR3 spans 15 amino acids. Germline V lookup: CDR1 SGHTA, CDR2 FQGNSA. CD4+ cell separation produced CD45RA+ naive and CD45RA-negative memory subsets. The clonotype was recovered from a man aged 30-40 years in good health. Sequences were obtained from memory CD4+ T cells sorted from blood. Described subset: CD45RA-negative fraction. The chain recombines TRBV7-2 with TRBJ2-2, with 10 positions matching TRBD1. DNA for the CDR3: TGTGCCAGCAGCTCGGGGACAGGGGACACCGGGGAGCTGTTTTTT. Amino acids: CASSSGTGDTGELFF. Filled out from reference TRBV7-2 and TRBJ2-2, the complete variable domain reads GAGVSQSPSNKVTEKGKDVELRCDPISGHTALYWYRQSLGQGLEFLIYFQGNSAPDKSGLPSDRFSAERTGGSVSTLTIQRTQQEDSAVYLCASSSGTGDTGELFFGEGSRLTVL.